What follows are 27 T cell receptor beta chains derived from one specimen sequenced in a study of T cell responses to AZD1222 COVID-19 vaccine. Repertoires were generated with immunoSEQ multiplex PCR, while TCRdb's copy carries only in-frame clones and drops some. The sample has about 100,000 clones; around 87% are singletons. This specimen consisted of peripheral blood, obtained on day 0 of AZD1222 vaccination. The receptor set was obtained from an adult in good health.

The V and J genes are TRBV13 and TRBJ2-7, with 7 bases matching TRBD1. The CDR3 has 14 residues. The ends lost 5 bases at V and 2 bases at J; junction bases unmatched: 6. CDR1 and CDR2 (germline): PRHDT, FYEKMQ (reference sequence). CDR3 nucleotides: TGTGCCAGCAGCGGCCGGGACAGCACCTACGAGCAGTACTTC. Its translation is CASSGRDSTYEQYF.

The chain is built from TRBV28 and TRBJ1-1; D unclear. Deletions cut 3 bases from V and 4 bases from J, with 9 bases between. This CDR3 region has 13 residues. Looked up from germline, CDR1 is MDHEN and CDR2 is SYDVKM. The CDR3 loop reads CASSFSGSTEAFF. CDR3 in DNA: TGTGCCAGCAGTTTTAGCGGCAGCACTGAAGCTTTCTTT.

This rearrangement joins TRBV25-1 to TRBJ2-1; D unresolved. CDR1 and CDR2 (germline): MGHDK, SYGVNS. Trimming pared 4 bases from V and 10 bases from J, leaving 8 bases between. CDR3 length equals 11 residues. CDR3 sequence (DNA): TGTGCCAGCAGTGTTGGCGCCGAGCAGTTCTTC. It is translated as CASSVGAEQFF.

The CDR3 bases are TGTGCCAGCAGTGAGGGGATGGGCAGGGTCGACTACAATGAGCAGTTCTTC. It codes for CASSEGMGRVDYNEQFF. The chain has TRBV6-4 and TRBJ2-1; maybe TRBD1 (5 bases). Trimming removed 3 bases from V and 3 bases from J, with 18 bases in between. This CDR3 comprises 17 residues. Germline V gene sequence: CDR1 MRHNA, CDR2 SNTAGT.

This chain joins TRBV4-1 and TRBJ1-2; a weak D match, TRBD1 (6 bases). V lost 6 bases and J 2 bases, leaving 7 bases between the germline ends. CDR1 is MGHRA, CDR2 YSYEKL, per germline. This CDR3 spans 12 amino acids. The CDR3 DNA is TGCGCCAGCAGAACAGGGAACTATGGCTACACCTTC. It codes for CASRTGNYGYTF.

The CDR3 DNA sequence: TGTGCCAGCAGTCCCTGGGGGGGGCACAATCAGCCCCAGCATTTT. The encoded protein is CASSPWGGHNQPQHF. This chain connects TRBV6-6 to TRBJ1-5; maybe TRBD1 (6 bases). The germline V and J ends were trimmed by 5 bases and 3 bases, with 14 bases remaining between them. The CDR3 loop spans 15 amino acids. Germline values: CDR1 MNHNY, CDR2 SVGAGI (reference sequence).

The rearrangement links TRBV6-1 to TRBJ2-7; 9 bases agree with TRBD1. Trimming took 2 bases from V and 3 from J; bases not matched to a gene: 2. The CDR3 consists of 14 residues. Germline CDR1 and CDR2: MNHNS and SASEGT. The CDR3 DNA is TGTGCCAGCAGTGAACCGGGACAGGGCTACGAGCAGTACTTC. Protein: CASSEPGQGYEQYF.

This clone was seen only once. V usage is TRBV12-3 or TRBV12-4 and J usage is TRBJ1-5, with D tentatively TRBD1 (6 bases). The CDR3 extends over 12 amino acids. V was clipped by 3 bases and J by 14 bases, with 14 bases between them. As DNA, the CDR3 is TGTGCCAGCAGTTTCGGGTCGACAGGAGAGCATTTT. Translated: CASSFGSTGEHF.

The CDR3 here is CASSDSGLYGYTF. CDR3 nucleotide sequence: TGTGCCAGCAGTGACTCAGGGCTCTATGGCTACACCTTC. This chain links TRBV2 with TRBJ1-2, with a weak D call TRBD1 (5 bases). V was clipped by 3 bases and J by 4 bases, with 9 bases between them. Germline V gene sequence: CDR1 SNHLY, CDR2 FYNNEI. This CDR3 comprises 13 residues. The full variable domain, completed using reference TRBV2 and TRBJ1-2, is EPEVTQTPSHQVTQMGQEVILRCVPISNHLYFYWYRQILGQKVEFLVSFYNNEISEKSEIFDDQFSVERPDGSNFTLKIRSTKLEDSAMYFCASSDSGLYGYTFGSGTRLTVV.

The chain is built from TRBV4-3 and TRBJ1-2; 7 bases fit TRBD1. Germline V gene data show CDR1 as LGHNA and CDR2 as YSLEER. V gave up 0 bases and J gave up 7 bases; unmatched junction bases: 11. This CDR3 spans 16 amino acids. The CDR3 DNA follows: TGCGCCAGCAGCCAAGATAGGGCCAGGGGGAATTTTGGCTACACCTTC. Its protein is CASSQDRARGNFGYTF.

The rearrangement joins TRBV10-3 to TRBJ1-1; the D gene is possibly TRBD1 (5 bases). V was shortened by 0 bases and J by 3 bases, with 5 bases between the two germline ends. CDR3 length: 13 residues. Looked up from germline, CDR1 is ENHRY and CDR2 is SYGVKD. The chain's CDR3 is CAISESRDTEAFF. The CDR3 nucleotides read TGTGCCATCAGTGAGTCCAGGGACACTGAAGCTTTCTTT.

This chain links TRBV5-6 with TRBJ1-5, with D possibly being TRBD1 (6 bases). The CDR3 has 13 residues. Germline CDR1 and CDR2: SGHDT and YYEEEE. V was shortened by 2 bases and J by 7 bases, with 10 bases between the two germline ends. CDR3 in DNA: TGTGCCAGCAGCTTCAGGGGTGCACAGCCCCAGCATTTT. Amino acids: CASSFRGAQPQHF. The variable domain in full, completed from reference TRBV5-6 and TRBJ1-5, reads DAGVTQSPTHLIKTRGQQVTLRCSPKSGHDTVSWYQQALGQGPQFIFQYYEEEERQRGNFPDRFSGHQFPNYSSELNVNALLLGDSALYLCASSFRGAQPQHFGDGTRLSIL.

The rearrangement joins TRBV18 to TRBJ1-6; possible D gene TRBD1, 5 bases. V lost 3 bases and J 0 bases, leaving 9 bases between the germline ends. In germline, CDR1 is KGHSH, CDR2 LQKENI. The CDR3 is 16 residues long. The chain's CDR3 is CASSPKRGSYNSPLHF. CDR3 DNA sequence: TGTGCCAGCTCACCGAAAAGGGGCTCCTATAATTCACCCCTCCACTTT.

This clone has more than one count but fewer than ten. V usage is TRBV10-3 and J usage is TRBJ1-1, with 7 bases that match TRBD1. The ends lost 3 bases at V and 3 bases at J; junction bases unmatched: 1. The germline V gene has CDR1 ENHRY and CDR2 SYGVKD. This CDR3 comprises 13 residues. The CDR3 DNA reads as TGTGCCATCAGTGATACAGGGGACACTGAAGCTTTCTTT. Translation: CAISDTGDTEAFF.

The V gene is TRBV5-1, the J gene TRBJ1-2, with 9 bases aligning to TRBD1. The CDR3 consists of 14 residues. Germline V gene data show CDR1 as SGHRS and CDR2 as YFSETQ. V lost 2 bases to trimming and J lost 4 bases; unmatched junction nucleotides: 3. CDR3 in DNA: TGCGCCAGCAGCTTCGGGACAGGGTTCTATGGCTACACCTTC. The encoded protein is CASSFGTGFYGYTF.

The chain employs TRBV7-3 and TRBJ2-7, with TRBD1 matching 10 bases. The V gene's germline CDR1 is SGHTA and CDR2 FQGTGA. V was pared by 1 base and J by 0 bases, with 0 bases of the junction left unmatched. The CDR3 runs to 15 residues. CDR3 nucleotide sequence: TGTGCCAGCAGCTTAAGGACAGGGGGCTCCTACGAGCAGTACTTC. Translation: CASSLRTGGSYEQYF. The full variable domain, rest sourced from reference TRBV7-3 and TRBJ2-7, is GAGVSQTPSNKVTEKGKYVELRCDPISGHTALYWYRQSLGQGPEFLIYFQGTGAADDSGLPNDRFFAVRPEGSVSTLKIQRTERGDSAVYLCASSLRTGGSYEQYFGPGTRLTVT.

This chain connects TRBV11-2 to TRBJ2-5, with 9 positions matching TRBD1. CDR3 size: 15 residues. The V segment lost 5 bases and the J segment 5 bases; nucleotides outside the gene matches: 9. Germline CDR1 and CDR2: SGHAT and FQNNGV. The CDR3 loop reads CASSGRTGDGETQYF. The CDR3 DNA reads TGTGCCAGCAGCGGACGGACAGGGGACGGGGAGACCCAGTACTTC.

There are a few counts of this clone. The rearrangement joins TRBV18 to TRBJ1-6; 7 bases match TRBD1. The CDR3 has 16 residues. The germline V gene encodes CDR1 KGHSH and CDR2 LQKENI. V lost 3 bases and J lost 7; bases outside the gene matches: 9. CDR3 residues: CASSPLPDRVNSPLHF. CDR3 bases: TGTGCCAGCTCACCCCTTCCTGACAGGGTAAATTCACCCCTCCACTTT.

This clone came up once. V is TRBV7-2 and J is TRBJ1-6; 10 nucleotides match TRBD1. The V and J ends lost 3 bases and 7 bases, in that order; junction bases with no gene match: 15. CDR1 and CDR2 (germline): SGHTA, FQGNSA. This CDR3 has 19 amino acids. The CDR3 sequence: CASSFSPRTGGRYNSPLHF. For the CDR3, the DNA is TGTGCCAGCAGCTTTTCTCCGCGGACAGGGGGAAGGTACAATTCACCCCTCCACTTT.

The chain recombines TRBV7-9 with TRBJ1-2; TRBD1 aligns across 9 bases. Looked up from germline, CDR1 is SEHNR and CDR2 is FQNEAQ (reference sequence). Trimming took 4 bases from V and 2 from J; bases not matched to a gene: 5. The CDR3 has 15 amino acids. CDR3 nucleotides: TGTGCCAGCAGCTCAGTAACAGGGGGCAACTATGGCTACACCTTC. It specifies CASSSVTGGNYGYTF.

The chain links TRBV3-1 (or the pseudogene TRBV3-2) to TRBJ1-2, with 10 bases aligning to TRBD1. CDR1 is LGHDT and CDR2 is YNNKEL in the germline V gene (reference sequence). Trimming at V came to 4 bases and at J to 7 bases, leaving 9 bases not matched to a gene. The CDR3 runs to 15 residues. For the CDR3, the DNA is TGTGCCAGCAGCCTAGGGGGGGACAGGGGTTCTGGCTACACCTTC. This codes for CASSLGGDRGSGYTF.

The count of this clone is one. V usage is TRBV14 and J usage is TRBJ1-1; 7 bases are shared with TRBD1. CDR1 and CDR2 from the germline V gene are SGHDN and FVKESK. Trimming removed 6 bases from V and 3 bases from J; junction bases left unmatched: 7. There are 14 residues in the CDR3. The CDR3 loop is CASRRQGKDTEAFF. The CDR3 DNA reads as TGTGCCAGCAGACGACAGGGAAAAGACACTGAAGCTTTCTTT.

The V call is TRBV19, the J call TRBJ1-2; D unclear. Per the germline V gene, CDR1 is LNHDA and CDR2 is SQIVND (reference sequence). This CDR3 contains 15 residues. V was trimmed by 0 bases and J by 1 base, leaving 9 bases between them. The CDR3 nucleotides are TGTGCCAGTAGTATAGAGGAAAGATTTAACTATGGCTACACCTTC. Translating it yields CASSIEERFNYGYTF.

J is TRBJ1-4 and V is TRBV20-1; the D is unclear. The CDR3 totals 14 residues. Trimming removed 3 bases from V and 0 bases from J, with 8 bases in between. Germline lookup yields CDR1 DFQATT and CDR2 SNEGSKA (reference sequence). The CDR3 nucleotides are TGCAGTGCTAGTTCAGATGCAACTAATGAAAAACTGTTTTTT. It specifies CSASSDATNEKLFF.

The chain carries TRBV19 and TRBJ2-3; unclear D gene. This CDR3 region has 13 residues. The germline V and J ends were trimmed by 8 bases and 1 base, with 10 bases remaining between them. Germline CDR1 reads LNHDA; CDR2 reads SQIVND (reference sequence). The chain's CDR3 is CASQVRGTDTQYF. The CDR3 DNA reads as TGTGCCAGTCAGGTGAGAGGCACAGATACGCAGTATTTT.

The rearrangement uses TRBV15 and TRBJ2-1; unclear D gene. Trimming removed 1 base from V and 7 bases from J, with 11 bases in between. The germline CDR1 and CDR2 sequences are LNHNV and YYDKDF (reference sequence). The CDR3 totals 14 residues. The CDR3: CATSRGNPENEQFF. As DNA, the CDR3 is TGTGCCACCAGCAGAGGCAACCCGGAGAATGAGCAGTTCTTC.

The V and J genes are TRBV9 and TRBJ1-2; TRBD1 might be the D (5 bases). CDR3 size: 15 residues. V was cut by 1 base and J by 8 bases, with 18 bases left in between. Germline lookup yields CDR1 SGDLS and CDR2 YYNGEE. The CDR3 nucleotides are TGTGCCAGCAGCGTAAGTGGGGGGACGGAGTCGGGCTACACCTTC. It translates to CASSVSGGTESGYTF.